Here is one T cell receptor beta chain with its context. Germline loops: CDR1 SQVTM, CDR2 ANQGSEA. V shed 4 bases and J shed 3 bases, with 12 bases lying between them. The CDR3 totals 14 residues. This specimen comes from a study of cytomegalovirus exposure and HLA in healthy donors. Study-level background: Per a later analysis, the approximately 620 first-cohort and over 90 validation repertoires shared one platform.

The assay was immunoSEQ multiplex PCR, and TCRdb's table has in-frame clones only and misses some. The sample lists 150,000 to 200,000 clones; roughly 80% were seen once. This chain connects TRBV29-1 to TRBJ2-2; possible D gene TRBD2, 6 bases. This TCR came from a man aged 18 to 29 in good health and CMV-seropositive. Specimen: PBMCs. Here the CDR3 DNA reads TGCAGCGTTGGCGGGCTAGCGTACACCGGGGAGCTGTTTTTT. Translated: CSVGGLAYTGELFF.